The 5 T cell receptor beta chains below all came from one sample that was sequenced in a study of cytomegalovirus exposure and HLA in healthy donors (dated by TCRdb to 2016 to 2017). Libraries were built with the immunoSEQ multiplex PCR assay. For the multiplex PCR, a mixture combining 60 forward primers for TCR Vbeta segments and 13 reverse primers for TCR Jbeta segments was used. TCRdb obtained this table from immuneACCESS and retained in-frame rearrangements with V and J assigned. These tables miss some clones; where compared with another copy, unresolved V genes account for less than half of the shortfall, and the remainder is unexplained. The sample yields around 300,000 clones; around four fifths were counted once. The top ten hold roughly 2% of the sample. The material sequenced was PBMCs. The receptor source for this set is a middle-aged woman in good health and CMV-seropositive.

This clone was observed a few times. Germline and junction disagree at one end, which may indicate a read error. The CDR3 region is CSSSLGTDFSYGYTF. The CDR3 DNA reads as TGTTCCAGCAGCTTAGGGACGGACTTCTCCTATGGCTACACCTTC. The chain employs TRBV7-9 and TRBJ1-2; weak D call: TRBD1 (5 bases). This CDR3 comprises 15 residues. The germline CDR1 and CDR2 sequences are SEHNR and FQNEAQ (reference sequence).

This chain connects TRBV4-1 to TRBJ1-1; D is unclear. The germline V gene encodes CDR1 MGHRA and CDR2 YSYEKL. The length of the CDR3 is 17 residues. Trimming removed 1 base from V and 3 bases from J, with 18 bases in between. This chain's CDR3 is CASSQVVGPAGDTEAFF. The CDR3, as DNA: TGCGCCAGCAGCCAAGTAGTGGGCCCGGCCGGGGACACTGAAGCTTTCTTT.

The J gene is TRBJ2-2, the V gene TRBV7-2; 10 nucleotides agree with TRBD2. V trimming: 0 bases; J trimming: 2 bases; junction bases outside the gene matches: 6. This CDR3 has 18 amino acids. Germline V gene data show CDR1 as SGHTA and CDR2 as FQGNSA. CDR3 region: CASSLASLAGVNTGELFF. The CDR3 region has the DNA TGTGCCAGCAGCTTAGCGTCCCTAGCGGGAGTCAACACCGGGGAGCTGTTTTTT.

V gene TRBV27 combines with J gene TRBJ2-5; TRBD1 agrees at 9 bases. With V trimmed by 4 bases and J by 9 bases, 6 bases remained unmatched. Per germline, CDR1 MNHEY and CDR2 SMNVEV (reference sequence). The length of the CDR3 is 13 residues. The CDR3 spells CASSSTGGVPQYF. The CDR3 nucleotides read TGTGCCAGCAGTTCGACAGGGGGGGTACCCCAGTACTTC.

The genes are TRBV27 and TRBJ2-7; D ambiguous. This CDR3 contains 13 residues. Germline V gene lookup returns CDR1 MNHEY and CDR2 SMNVEV (reference sequence). V was shortened by 6 bases and J by 0 bases, with 9 bases between the two germline ends. The CDR3 sequence: CASRRISSYEQYF. The CDR3 DNA follows: TGTGCCAGCAGGCGTATTAGCTCCTACGAGCAGTACTTC.